This T cell receptor (beta chain) comes out of a study of radiotherapy plus CTLA-4 blockade in lung cancer. Study as a whole: Around 18% of enrolled patients responded objectively, and approximately 30% had disease control.

V dropped 1 base and J dropped 0; count of bases not matched to a gene: 5. The CDR3 has 16 residues. Germline V gene sequence: CDR1 SGHAT, CDR2 FQNNGV. Study-wide results and caveats: Interferon-beta and early blood T cell clone dynamics reportedly predicted response best.

Using immunoSEQ multiplex PCR, the repertoire was profiled, and TCRdb retains in-frame clones only, with some absent. The sample holds about 38,000 clones, 86% seen once. For this clone: The antigen is not known.

Material: peripheral blood, obtained from a patient treated with radiotherapy plus ipilimumab. The chain uses TRBV11-2 and TRBJ2-7; TRBD1 agrees at 8 bases. This TCR came from a human donor with non-small cell lung cancer whose response to radiotherapy plus ipilimumab could not be evaluated. The CDR3, as DNA: TGTGCCAGCAGCTTAGCAGGGGGCCACAGCTCCTACGAGCAGTACTTC. Translation gives CASSLAGGHSSYEQYF.